The 27 T cell receptor beta chains presented below share a single source sample, sequenced in a study of shared clonotypes between healthy human individuals. Using immunoSEQ multiplex PCR, the repertoire was profiled, and TCRdb retains in-frame clones only, with some absent. The table records roughly 2.2 million clones, over 90% of them present only once. The sample consisted of naive CD4+ T cells from PBMCs. Subset specified: CD45RA+ positively selected. The receptors come from a man in his late teens or twenties in good health. Some clones in this sample may be carry-over from other donors' samples.

The chain couples TRBV30 to TRBJ1-4; 7 bases are a match to TRBD1. CDR1 is GTSNPN and CDR2 is SVGIG in the germline V gene (reference sequence). Losses at the gene ends were 2 bases for V and 6 bases for J; bases not matched to a gene: 9. The CDR3 loop spans 15 amino acids. The CDR3 DNA is TGTGCCTGGAGTTCGGACAGGCAGGGGGATGAAAAACTGTTTTTT. Residues: CAWSSDRQGDEKLFF.

On this clone itself: Other DNA sequences in the sample encode the same CDR3. V usage is TRBV29-1 and J usage is TRBJ1-2; 8 nucleotides agree with TRBD1. The germline V gene has CDR1 SQVTM and CDR2 ANQGSEA. V trimming: 4 bases; J trimming: 5 bases; junction bases outside the gene matches: 0. The CDR3 is 11 amino acids. In nucleotides, the CDR3 is TGCAGCGTTGGACAGGGGTATGGCTACACCTTC. This gives the protein CSVGQGYGYTF.

The rearrangement links TRBV4-2 to TRBJ2-7; D possibly corresponds to TRBD1 (6 bases). The CDR3 spans 14 residues. Trimming took off 7 bases at V and 1 base at J, with 14 bases between the two ends. Germline V gene data show CDR1 as LGHNA and CDR2 as YNFKEQ. This CDR3 is CASNPDRTSYEQYF. The CDR3 DNA reads TGTGCCAGCAACCCGGACAGAACTTCCTACGAGCAGTACTTC.

The rearrangement links TRBV5-4 to TRBJ2-1; 8 bases align to TRBD2. This CDR3 spans 16 amino acids. The J segment lost 4 bases and the V segment lost 1 base, leaving 7 bases of the junction unmatched. Germline V lookup: CDR1 SGHNT, CDR2 YYREEE (reference sequence). CDR3 amino acids: CASSLSSSGYYNEQFF. For the CDR3, the DNA is TGTGCCAGCAGCTTGTCTTCTAGCGGGTATTACAATGAGCAGTTCTTC.

V gene TRBV5-6 combines with J gene TRBJ2-3, with a weak D call TRBD1 (6 bases). The V and J ends lost 4 bases and 2 bases respectively, with 20 bases between them. Germline V gives CDR1 SGHDT, CDR2 YYEEEE. The CDR3 sequence is 17 residues long. The CDR3 coding sequence is TGTGCCAGCAGCGAATTTCCCGGGACACAATACACAGATACGCAGTATTTT. Translated: CASSEFPGTQYTDTQYF.

This chain links TRBV5-6 with TRBJ2-7, with D perhaps TRBD1 or TRBD2 (6 bases each). Trimming cost V 2 bases and J 1 base, with 10 bases left between them. The length of the CDR3 is 14 residues. Looked up from germline, CDR1 is SGHDT and CDR2 is YYEEEE. CDR3 DNA sequence: TGTGCCAGCAGCTTAAGGGGGGTATCCTACGAGCAGTACTTC. It encodes CASSLRGVSYEQYF.

This clone was seen once. One junction end disagrees with the germline gene, perhaps due to a read error. V is TRBV9 and J is TRBJ1-2; D unresolved. Per germline, CDR1 SGDLS and CDR2 YYNGEE. CDR3 length: 13 amino acids. This CDR3 reads CVSSVGGMSGYTF. In DNA, the CDR3 is TGTGTCAGCAGCGTAGGAGGGATGAGTGGCTACACCTTC.

The V call is TRBV5-4, the J call TRBJ2-5, with D possibly TRBD1 on 7 matching bases. The CDR3 spans 15 residues. CDR1 and CDR2 (germline): SGHNT, YYREEE (reference sequence). Trimming took 4 bases from V and 7 from J, leaving 20 bases between them. CDR3 DNA: TGTGCCAGCAGCCCGACAGGGTCGCGGGAAGGGACCCAGTACTTC. Protein: CASSPTGSREGTQYF.

This clone has only one observation. V is TRBV27 and J is TRBJ2-7; no firm D call. From germline, CDR1 is MNHEY and CDR2 SMNVEV (reference sequence). V was cut by 6 bases and J by 6 bases, with 24 bases left in between. The CDR3 length is 16 residues. The CDR3 sequence is CASRPSLATMRSEQYF. The CDR3, as DNA: TGTGCCAGCAGGCCGAGTCTGGCCACCATGAGGTCCGAGCAGTACTTC.

Note on this clone: The junction departs from germline at one end; a sequencing error may be responsible. V gene TRBV28 combines with J gene TRBJ2-7; no clear D. CDR3 length equals 16 residues. Germline CDR1 and CDR2: MDHEN and SYDVKM. CDR3 in DNA: TGTGCCAGCAGTTCCCCTCGACGGCAACCCTCCCACGAGCAGTACTTC. It codes for CASSSPRRQPSHEQYF.

This chain connects TRBV5-1 to TRBJ1-2; D is perhaps TRBD1 (6 bases). Trimming removed 0 bases from V and 0 bases from J, with 15 bases in between. The CDR3 covers 17 residues. The germline V gene has CDR1 SGHRS and CDR2 YFSETQ. The CDR3 loop is CASSLVGGPLANYGYTF. The CDR3 region has the DNA TGCGCCAGCAGCTTGGTTGGGGGCCCTCTTGCTAACTATGGCTACACCTTC.

Comments on this clone: The identical CDR3 is also encoded by other nucleotide sequences in the sample. The CDR3 sequence is CASSEALGSNQPQHF. In DNA form, the CDR3 reads TGTGCCAGCAGTGAAGCGCTGGGGAGCAATCAGCCCCAGCATTTT. This chain uses TRBV2 with TRBJ1-5; D remains unclear. Germline lookup yields CDR1 SNHLY and CDR2 FYNNEI. This CDR3 has 15 amino acids. V was shortened by 0 bases and J by 1 base, with 7 bases between the two germline ends. Variable domain in full (rest from reference TRBV2 and TRBJ1-5): EPEVTQTPSHQVTQMGQEVILRCVPISNHLYFYWYRQILGQKVEFLVSFYNNEISEKSEIFDDQFSVERPDGSNFTLKIRSTKLEDSAMYFCASSEALGSNQPQHFGDGTRLSIL.

This clone came up once. The rearrangement links TRBV29-1 to TRBJ2-7; D might be TRBD1 (5 bases). Germline V gene sequence: CDR1 SQVTM, CDR2 ANQGSEA. Trimming left V 4 bases short and J 1 base short, with 23 bases between. This CDR3 comprises 17 residues. CDR3 region: CSVAAFLRDSISYEQYF. The CDR3 DNA is TGCAGCGTTGCCGCCTTTCTCCGAGACAGCATTTCCTACGAGCAGTACTTC.

This sequence joins TRBV18 and TRBJ1-4; D is unclear. The CDR3 runs to 15 residues. Germline CDR1 KGHSH, CDR2 LQKENI. Trimming cost V 3 bases and J 2 bases, with 10 bases left between them. The CDR3 loop is CASSPLGRTNEKLFF. CDR3 coding DNA: TGTGCCAGCTCACCCCTTGGGAGGACTAATGAAAAACTGTTTTTT.

The J gene is TRBJ2-4, the V gene TRBV4-1; perhaps D is TRBD1 or TRBD2 (5 bases each). Looked up from germline, CDR1 is MGHRA and CDR2 is YSYEKL. The CDR3 consists of 12 residues. V was pared by 1 base and J by 12 bases, with 10 bases between. The CDR3 reads CASSQVGTTQYF. The CDR3 coding sequence is TGCGCCAGCAGCCAAGTAGGGACCACTCAGTACTTC.

The V and J genes are TRBV5-4 and TRBJ1-1, with 8 bases matching TRBD1. Germline-derived CDR1 and CDR2 are SGHNT and YYREEE (reference sequence). The CDR3 runs to 15 residues. V dropped 3 bases and J dropped 4; count of bases not matched to a gene: 8. CDR3 residues: CASSSNPDRATEAFF. The CDR3 nucleotides are TGTGCCAGCAGCTCCAACCCGGACAGGGCCACTGAAGCTTTCTTT.

The chain is built from TRBV7-9 and TRBJ1-4, with D possibly being TRBD1 (5 bases). The length of the CDR3 is 12 residues. Germline lookup yields CDR1 SEHNR and CDR2 FQNEAQ (reference sequence). Trimming removed 4 bases at V and 7 bases at J, with 7 bases between. In DNA, the CDR3 is TGTGCCAGCAGCTGGGGGGTTGAAAAACTGTTTTTT. Translating gives CASSWGVEKLFF.

This clone was seen a handful of times. The chain employs TRBV7-4 and TRBJ1-3; 7 bases line up with TRBD1. V lost 7 bases and J lost 4; bases outside the gene matches: 19. From germline, CDR1 is SGHVT and CDR2 SQSDAQ. This CDR3 has 18 amino acids. The CDR3 sequence is CASMSPTGECISGNTIYF. CDR3 DNA sequence: TGTGCCAGCATGTCCCCCACAGGGGAATGCATCTCGGGAAACACCATATATTTT.

This chain connects TRBV5-6 to TRBJ1-2; D is undetermined. The CDR3 has 12 residues. Germline assignment: CDR1 SGHDT and CDR2 YYEEEE. The V gene lost 4 bases and the J gene lost 7 bases, with 11 bases spanning the gap. The CDR3 DNA sequence: TGTGCCAGCAGCCTCTGGGGTCCTGGCTACACCTTC. Its translation: CASSLWGPGYTF.

The V call is TRBV13, the J call TRBJ1-4; 10 positions agree with TRBD1. The V gene end was trimmed by 5 bases and the J gene end by 0 bases; junction bases not matched to a gene: 9. Germline V gene sequence: CDR1 PRHDT, CDR2 FYEKMQ (reference sequence). This CDR3 contains 18 residues. The DNA for the CDR3 is TGTGCCAGCAGCATTACCGGCGGACAGGGGGCAACTAATGAAAAACTGTTTTTT. Residues: CASSITGGQGATNEKLFF. The variable domain in full, with the rest retrieved from reference TRBV13 and TRBJ1-4, is AAGVIQSPRHLIKEKRETATLKCYPIPRHDTVYWYQQGPGQDPQFLISFYEKMQSDKGSIPDRFSAQQFSDYHSELNMSSLELGDSALYFCASSITGGQGATNEKLFFGSGTQLSVL.

The rearrangement joins TRBV28 to TRBJ2-1; no definite D call. Germline V gives CDR1 MDHEN, CDR2 SYDVKM. Trimming took off 5 bases at V and 9 bases at J, with 8 bases between the two ends. The length of the CDR3 is 11 residues. The DNA for the CDR3 is TGTGCCAGCAGTATTCGGTTTGAGCAGTTCTTC. It encodes CASSIRFEQFF.

This chain uses TRBV7-2 with TRBJ2-7; 8 positions agree with TRBD1. The CDR3 runs to 17 residues. V was pared by 7 bases and J by 1 base, with 15 bases of the junction left unmatched. The V gene's germline CDR1 is SGHTA and CDR2 FQGNSA. The DNA for the CDR3 is TGTGCCAGCACCTTCAGGTCAGGACAGGGAGCTTCCTACGAGCAGTACTTC. Its translation is CASTFRSGQGASYEQYF.

V and J are TRBV19 and TRBJ2-2; 7 nucleotides align to TRBD1. The V gene end was trimmed by 0 bases and the J gene end by 5 bases; junction bases not matched to a gene: 6. Germline-derived CDR1 and CDR2 are LNHDA and SQIVND (reference sequence). The CDR3 contains 16 residues. CDR3 loop: CASSIERGRGTGELFF. CDR3 in DNA: TGTGCCAGTAGTATAGAAAGGGGGCGAGGGACCGGGGAGCTGTTTTTT.

The chain recombines TRBV19 with TRBJ1-1; no clear D gene. Per the germline V gene, CDR1 is LNHDA and CDR2 is SQIVND (reference sequence). CDR3 length: 12 residues. V shed 5 bases and J shed 5 bases, with 9 bases lying between them. The CDR3 sequence: CASSVGSTEAFF. In DNA form, the CDR3 reads TGTGCCAGTAGTGTGGGTTCAACTGAAGCTTTCTTT.

This rearrangement joins TRBV2 to TRBJ1-1; D gene uncertain. The ends were cut back, 5 bases at V and 1 base at J, with 8 bases in the middle. The length of the CDR3 is 13 residues. Per the germline V gene, CDR1 is SNHLY and CDR2 is FYNNEI. The CDR3 DNA is TGTGCCAGCAGTAAGGGAGCGAACACTGAAGCTTTCTTT. This gives the protein CASSKGANTEAFF.

The CDR3 spells CASSLRQGDMGGELFF. The CDR3, as DNA: TGTGCCAGCAGCCTACGACAGGGGGATATGGGCGGGGAGCTGTTTTTT. This chain uses TRBV7-2 with TRBJ2-2, with 9 nucleotides matching TRBD1. This CDR3 comprises 16 residues. Trimming removed 5 bases from V and 7 bases from J; junction bases left unmatched: 11. Germline loops: CDR1 SGHTA, CDR2 FQGNSA.

The chain combines TRBV7-2 with TRBJ2-3, with 8 bases aligning to TRBD1. The ends lost 1 base at V and 3 bases at J; junction bases unmatched: 3. Germline-derived CDR1 and CDR2 are SGHTA and FQGNSA. This CDR3 contains 15 residues. CDR3 sequence reads: CASSLGQGTTDTQYF. DNA of the CDR3: TGTGCCAGCAGCTTAGGACAGGGGACGACAGATACGCAGTATTTT.